A selection of T cell receptor beta chains follows, all from one sample in a study of T cells in Graves' hyperthyroidism and ophthalmopathy. Each CDR3 protein is one row after TCRdb ran MiXCR on the multiplex PCR reads. The data contain about 840,000 distinct CDR3 sequences, roughly 40% of them seen just once; the ten biggest clones take up 7% to 10%. The material sequenced was blood. The receptors shown here come from a man younger than 35 with Graves' hyperthyroidism. The CDR3 runs from the conserved cysteine through the conserved F or W. Fields, in order: CDR3 protein, clone size, V gene, CDR3 length, J gene. Size is omitted from some rows. Given values are once, few, many or a class for expanded clones.

cdr3_aa: CSVGLRDEVGGELFF
clone_size: many
v_call: TRBV29-1
cdr3_length: 15
j_call: TRBJ2-2

cdr3_aa: CASSLAQGAREKLFF
clone_size: many
v_call: TRBV7-9
cdr3_length: 15
j_call: TRBJ1-4

cdr3_aa: CANKGQPRDGYTF
clone_size: many
v_call: TRBV10-1
cdr3_length: 13
j_call: TRBJ1-2

cdr3_aa: CASSYGLAGDTGELFF
clone_size: -
v_call: TRBV6-5
cdr3_length: 16
j_call: TRBJ2-2

cdr3_aa: CASSEAQSWQAYEQYF
clone_size: -
v_call: TRBV2
cdr3_length: 16
j_call: TRBJ2-7

cdr3_aa: CASSLARKNSPLHF
clone_size: -
v_call: TRBV5-6
cdr3_length: 14
j_call: TRBJ1-6

cdr3_aa: CASSDPIGTQETQYF
clone_size: many
v_call: TRBV25-1
cdr3_length: 15
j_call: TRBJ2-5

cdr3_aa: CASSLSGTMNTGELFF
clone_size: -
v_call: TRBV7-3
cdr3_length: 16
j_call: TRBJ2-2

cdr3_aa: CASSYPGPLKTF
clone_size: many
v_call: TRBV12-3/TRBV12-4
cdr3_length: 12
j_call: TRBJ1-2

cdr3_aa: CSEGSGGAAEAFF
clone_size: -
v_call: TRBV29-1
cdr3_length: 13
j_call: TRBJ1-1

cdr3_aa: CSSGLAAHNEQFF
clone_size: -
v_call: TRBV29-1
cdr3_length: 13
j_call: TRBJ2-1

cdr3_aa: CASSKEGTNTEAFF
clone_size: few
v_call: TRBV19
cdr3_length: 14
j_call: TRBJ1-1

cdr3_aa: CASSFGVGSPLHF
clone_size: -
v_call: TRBV12-3/TRBV12-4
cdr3_length: 13
j_call: TRBJ1-6

cdr3_aa: CAGRGTTYEQYF
clone_size: -
v_call: TRBV24-1
cdr3_length: 12
j_call: TRBJ2-7

cdr3_aa: CASSSGQGGTPLHF
clone_size: few
v_call: TRBV5-1
cdr3_length: 14
j_call: TRBJ1-6

cdr3_aa: CASRAIPDGTGELFF
clone_size: -
v_call: TRBV9
cdr3_length: 15
j_call: TRBJ2-2

cdr3_aa: CASSSQRVSEAFF
clone_size: few
v_call: TRBV7-9
cdr3_length: 13
j_call: TRBJ1-1

cdr3_aa: CSAKSTGVYGNTIYF
clone_size: few
v_call: TRBV20-1
cdr3_length: 15
j_call: TRBJ1-3

cdr3_aa: CASSLTSDRNTGELFF
clone_size: -
v_call: TRBV7-2
cdr3_length: 16
j_call: TRBJ2-2

cdr3_aa: CAISESDSENTEAFF
clone_size: -
v_call: TRBV10-3
cdr3_length: 15
j_call: TRBJ1-1

cdr3_aa: CASSSIPGHRPEKLFF
clone_size: -
v_call: TRBV7-8
cdr3_length: 16
j_call: TRBJ1-4

cdr3_aa: CASSLKARRFEAFF
clone_size: few
v_call: TRBV12-3/TRBV12-4
cdr3_length: 14
j_call: TRBJ1-1

cdr3_aa: CASSSLRAGANVLTF
clone_size: -
v_call: TRBV5-6
cdr3_length: 15
j_call: TRBJ2-6

cdr3_aa: CSVVWSALSGANVLTF
clone_size: -
v_call: TRBV29-1
cdr3_length: 16
j_call: TRBJ2-6

cdr3_aa: CASSIDISGTGELFF
clone_size: few
v_call: TRBV19
cdr3_length: 15
j_call: TRBJ2-2

cdr3_aa: CSASVQGSGNTIYF
clone_size: many
v_call: TRBV20-1
cdr3_length: 14
j_call: TRBJ1-3

cdr3_aa: CSVAGVSDGYTF
clone_size: few
v_call: TRBV29-1
cdr3_length: 12
j_call: TRBJ1-2

cdr3_aa: CASSLMTGGNEKLFF
clone_size: -
v_call: TRBV19
cdr3_length: 15
j_call: TRBJ1-4

cdr3_aa: CASSLTGTGGQPQHF
clone_size: -
v_call: TRBV7-2
cdr3_length: 15
j_call: TRBJ1-5

cdr3_aa: CASSDPGQGITEAFF
clone_size: -
v_call: TRBV7-9
cdr3_length: 15
j_call: TRBJ1-1

cdr3_aa: CSGSGTGGDGYTF
clone_size: -
v_call: TRBV29-1
cdr3_length: 13
j_call: TRBJ1-2

cdr3_aa: CASSARAGTGNTEAFF
clone_size: -
v_call: TRBV9
cdr3_length: 16
j_call: TRBJ1-1

cdr3_aa: CASSYGLAGDNYEQYF
clone_size: -
v_call: TRBV5-4
cdr3_length: 16
j_call: TRBJ2-7

cdr3_aa: CATSDGGAGALYEQYF
clone_size: -
v_call: TRBV24-1
cdr3_length: 16
j_call: TRBJ2-7

cdr3_aa: CASSSLQGRDTEAFF
clone_size: -
v_call: TRBV5-1
cdr3_length: 15
j_call: TRBJ1-1

cdr3_aa: CASTSGTVSYEQYF
clone_size: -
v_call: TRBV6-1
cdr3_length: 14
j_call: TRBJ2-7

cdr3_aa: CASIRAGYEQYF
clone_size: many
v_call: TRBV2
cdr3_length: 12
j_call: TRBJ2-7

cdr3_aa: CASSQVAGASVSDTIYF
clone_size: few
v_call: TRBV7-2
cdr3_length: 17
j_call: TRBJ1-3

cdr3_aa: CASSSQNLAGADTQYF
clone_size: -
v_call: TRBV7-2
cdr3_length: 16
j_call: TRBJ2-3